The 18 T cell receptor beta chains reported below all come from one sample, sequenced in a study of T cells expressing NK-cell markers. TCRdb reprocessed the 5' RACE reads, keeping one entry per CDR3 protein, no DNA. This sample's clone table lists 150,000 to 180,000 distinct CDR3 sequences. Sequencing was done on a sample of blood T cells: a sorted CD56 or NKG2C T cell subset, CD4+ or CD8+ T cells, or bulk PBMC T cells (not recorded which). These receptors were taken from a woman aged 50 to 60 in good health.

V and J are TRBV20-1 and TRBJ2-1; TCRdb's D gene call, TRBD1, goes unchecked for lack of DNA. Germline lookup yields CDR1 DFQATT and CDR2 SNEGSKA (reference sequence). This CDR3 comprises 13 residues. This chain's CDR3 is CSVWGLSYNEQFF.

The chain is built from TRBV13 and TRBJ2-1; TCRdb's D call, TRBD2, is unchecked because there is no DNA. The germline CDR1 and CDR2 sequences are PRHDT and FYEKMQ (reference sequence). The CDR3 sequence is 11 residues long. CDR3 region: CASSPPYEQFF.

V usage is TRBV7-8 and J usage is TRBJ2-3; as DNA is missing, the TRBD1 call by TCRdb cannot be tested. This CDR3 is 15 amino acids long. From germline, CDR1 is SGHVS and CDR2 FQNEAQ. CDR3 residues: CASSSDSSSTDTQYF.

The chain links TRBV3-1 to TRBJ2-1. CDR1 and CDR2 from the germline V gene are LGHDT and YNNKEL (reference sequence). This CDR3 comprises 16 residues. Here the CDR3 reads CASSTTVSRPYNEQFF.

The CDR3 loop reads CASSRDQGTQPQHF. The chain combines TRBV19 with TRBJ1-5; TCRdb's D gene call, TRBD1, goes unchecked for lack of DNA. CDR1 is LNHDA, CDR2 SQIVND, per germline (reference sequence). The CDR3 covers 14 residues.

This chain joins TRBV5-6 and TRBJ2-1; absent DNA, TCRdb's TRBD2 call cannot be checked. The germline gives CDR1 SGHDT, CDR2 YYEEEE. The CDR3 spans 14 residues. The CDR3: CASSFIAGDNEQFF.

This chain connects TRBV28 to TRBJ2-7; lacking DNA, the TRBD1 call made by TCRdb goes unchecked. Germline V CDR1 and CDR2: MDHEN, SYDVKM. This CDR3 comprises 17 residues. The CDR3 here is CASSPPLTGTGVDEQYF. The whole variable domain, filled in from reference TRBV28 and TRBJ2-7, reads DVKVTQSSRYLVKRTGEKVFLECVQDMDHENMFWYRQDPGLGLRLIYFSYDVKMKEKGDIPEGYSVSREKKERFSLILESASTNQTSMYLCASSPPLTGTGVDEQYFGPGTRLTVT.

This chain's CDR3 is CASSHLPLGTESYNEQFF. The V gene is TRBV3-1, the J gene TRBJ2-1; TCRdb returns TRBD2, unconfirmable since there is no DNA. Germline V gene lookup returns CDR1 LGHDT and CDR2 YNNKEL (reference sequence). This CDR3 spans 18 amino acids.

V gene TRBV5-1 combines with J gene TRBJ2-3; the D gene TCRdb calls, TRBD2, cannot be checked with no DNA. The germline CDR1 and CDR2 sequences are SGHRS and YFSETQ. The CDR3 sequence is 16 residues long. Here the CDR3 reads CASSLDGRALTDTQYF.

The genes are TRBV3-1 and TRBJ1-2. Germline V lookup: CDR1 LGHDT, CDR2 YNNKEL (reference sequence). The CDR3 runs to 16 residues. CDR3 sequence: CASSQDVGRGGYGYTF.

This chain uses TRBV5-6 with TRBJ2-5; TCRdb proposes TRBD2, but this gene call is untestable without DNA. This CDR3 contains 14 residues. In germline, CDR1 is SGHDT, CDR2 YYEEEE. This CDR3 reads CASSFEQTSGAQYF. The whole variable domain, remainder taken from reference TRBV5-6 and TRBJ2-5, is DAGVTQSPTHLIKTRGQQVTLRCSPKSGHDTVSWYQQALGQGPQFIFQYYEEEERQRGNFPDRFSGHQFPNYSSELNVNALLLGDSALYLCASSFEQTSGAQYFGPGTRLLVL.

The chain joins TRBV10-1 to TRBJ2-2. Germline V lookup: CDR1 WNHNN, CDR2 SYGVQD (reference sequence). The CDR3 loop spans 13 amino acids. The CDR3 protein is CASGSANTGELFF.

The V and J genes are TRBV5-1 and TRBJ2-1; with no DNA, the TCRdb D assignment of TRBD1 cannot be verified. The CDR3 runs to 16 residues. In germline, CDR1 is SGHRS, CDR2 YFSETQ. CDR3 protein: CASSSTGGPSYNEQFF.

The chain carries TRBV10-2 and TRBJ2-1; absent DNA, TCRdb's TRBD1 call cannot be checked. The CDR3 has 14 residues. Germline V gene lookup returns CDR1 WSHSY and CDR2 SAAADI. The CDR3 region is CASSPLGGHNEQFF.

The chain employs TRBV27 and TRBJ1-6; the TCRdb D gene call, TRBD1, has no DNA to confirm it. Per the germline V gene, CDR1 is MNHEY and CDR2 is SMNVEV (reference sequence). There are 14 residues in the CDR3. The CDR3 sequence is CASRQPGGYSPLHF.

CDR3 residues: CATSLSRQAQNIQYF. The chain couples TRBV15 to TRBJ2-4; TCRdb names TRBD1, which stays unverified in the absence of DNA. The germline CDR1 and CDR2 sequences are LNHNV and YYDKDF (reference sequence). The CDR3 sequence is 15 residues long.

The chain employs TRBV10-3 and TRBJ2-5; TCRdb gives TRBD1 as the D gene, but with no DNA this cannot be confirmed. Per the germline V gene, CDR1 is ENHRY and CDR2 is SYGVKD. This CDR3 comprises 14 residues. The CDR3 loop is CATGGGLREETQYF.

The chain recombines TRBV27 with TRBJ2-4; the TCRdb D gene call, TRBD1, has no DNA to confirm it. The V gene's germline CDR1 is MNHEY and CDR2 SMNVEV (reference sequence). CDR3 length: 12 residues. The CDR3: CASRGGQNIQYF.